These 32 T cell receptor beta chains share one sample of origin, sequenced in a study of CD8+ T cells in alopecia areata listed by TCRdb under 2018. In light of the paper, this sample's time point label describes: baseline before oral tofacitinib. The library was produced with the immunoSEQ multiplex PCR assay. To provide template for TCR sequencing, every sample had RNA extracted and reverse transcribed into cDNA. This is the immuneACCESS table as TCRdb keeps it, with only in-frame sequences that have V and J called. A part of the clones is gone; compared with another copy, unresolved V genes explain less than half, and the rest is unexplained. This sample gives 200,000 to 250,000 clones in total; 67% of them show up just once. The leading ten clones occupy under 1.5% of the sample. The sequencing used CD4+ T cells sorted from blood, collected at week 0. All receptors come from a human donor with alopecia areata.

The chain links TRBV18 to TRBJ1-2, with D unclear. Trimming shortened V by 3 bases and J by 2 bases, and 13 bases separated the two germline ends. The CDR3 consists of 15 residues. The V gene's germline CDR1 is KGHSH and CDR2 LQKENI. This chain's CDR3 is CASSPTSPGNYGYTF. The DNA of the CDR3 is TGTGCCAGCTCACCTACATCCCCAGGAAACTATGGCTACACCTTC.

The chain has TRBV2 and TRBJ2-1, with a possible D match to TRBD2 (5 bases). This CDR3 is 13 amino acids long. V shed 6 bases and J shed 10 bases, with 16 bases lying between them. The germline CDR1 and CDR2 sequences are SNHLY and FYNNEI. In DNA, the CDR3 is TGTGCCAGCAGCGCCGGAGGAGCTGCCGAGCAGTTCTTC. Translated, it gives CASSAGGAAEQFF. Supplemented by reference TRBV2 and TRBJ2-1, the full variable domain reads EPEVTQTPSHQVTQMGQEVILRCVPISNHLYFYWYRQILGQKVEFLVSFYNNEISEKSEIFDDQFSVERPDGSNFTLKIRSTKLEDSAMYFCASSAGGAAEQFFGPGTRLTVL.

V usage is TRBV5-6 and J usage is TRBJ2-5; the D is unclear. CDR3 length: 14 amino acids. Trimming pared 4 bases from V and 5 bases from J, leaving 15 bases between. Germline CDR1 SGHDT, CDR2 YYEEEE. The CDR3 DNA sequence: TGTGCCAGCAGCCCTAAGTCCAGTGGTGAGACCCAGTACTTC. This encodes CASSPKSSGETQYF.

The J gene is TRBJ2-2, the V gene TRBV6-5, with unresolved D. CDR1 MNHEY and CDR2 SVGAGI come from the germline V gene. The CDR3 extends over 14 amino acids. V dropped 0 bases and J dropped 13 bases, with 15 bases sitting between them. CDR3 DNA: TGTGCCAGCAGTTACTCAAGAACAGCCGGTTGGCTGTTTTTT. Its translation is CASSYSRTAGWLFF.

Here the CDR3 DNA reads TGTGCCAGCAGCGGAGCTAGCGGGGGTTTCACAGATACGCAGTATTTT. This sequence encodes CASSGASGGFTDTQYF. The chain is built from TRBV7-9 and TRBJ2-3; 10 positions agree with TRBD2. CDR3 length: 16 residues. Germline values: CDR1 SEHNR, CDR2 FQNEAQ (reference sequence). V shed 5 bases, J shed 2 bases, and the junction held 7 bases outside the gene matches.

V and J are TRBV10-3 and TRBJ2-1, with D unresolved. The CDR3 extends over 11 amino acids. The germline CDR1 and CDR2 sequences are ENHRY and SYGVKD. Trimming stripped 10 bases from V and 4 bases from J, with 8 bases between. CDR3 loop: CASRKYNEQFF. DNA for the CDR3: TGTGCCAGCAGGAAATACAATGAGCAGTTCTTC.

The chain joins TRBV5-1 to TRBJ2-7; 9 bases map to TRBD1. The trim removed 0 bases at V and 2 bases at J, leaving 3 bases unmatched. The CDR3 is 15 residues long. Germline CDR1 reads SGHRS; CDR2 reads YFSETQ. CDR3 sequence (DNA): TGCGCCAGCAGCTTGGGGTGGACAGGGGCCTACGAGCAGTACTTC. This translates into CASSLGWTGAYEQYF.

Regarding this clone: This CDR3 is also generated by other DNA sequences in the sample. V is TRBV29-1 and J is TRBJ2-3, with D perhaps TRBD2 (5 bases). V was cut by 6 bases and J by 3 bases, with 7 bases left in between. The CDR3 sequence is 11 residues long. Germline assignment: CDR1 SQVTM and CDR2 ANQGSEA. CDR3 protein: CSVGATDTQYF. The CDR3 bases are TGCAGCGTGGGAGCTACAGATACGCAGTATTTT.

V usage is TRBV7-9 and J usage is TRBJ2-3; D unresolved. The germline V gene encodes CDR1 SEHNR and CDR2 FQNEAQ (reference sequence). This CDR3 is 17 amino acids long. Trimming took 2 bases from V and 0 from J, leaving 15 bases between them. The CDR3 loop is CASSLSIPGPSTDTQYF. The CDR3 DNA is TGTGCCAGCAGCTTATCCATTCCCGGGCCTAGCACAGATACGCAGTATTTT.

This chain connects TRBV27 to TRBJ2-7; maybe TRBD2 (5 bases). This CDR3 has 13 amino acids. Trimming took off 3 bases at V and 6 bases at J, with 12 bases between the two ends. In germline, CDR1 is MNHEY, CDR2 SMNVEV (reference sequence). The CDR3 DNA follows: TGTGCCAGCAGTTTCGACCCCCGGGGCGAGCAGTACTTC. Its protein product is CASSFDPRGEQYF.

Only a few counts were recorded for this clone. The rearrangement links TRBV29-1 to TRBJ2-7, with 8 bases fitting TRBD2. This CDR3 spans 13 amino acids. From germline, CDR1 is SQVTM and CDR2 ANQGSEA. Germline trimming cut 0 bases from V and 11 bases from J; bases unmatched to any gene: 9. DNA for the CDR3: TGCAGCGTTGAAGATCGGGAAGCGGGGGCCAAGTACTTC. It specifies CSVEDREAGAKYF.

V gene TRBV15 combines with J gene TRBJ1-2; D unclear. The CDR3 is 12 residues long. Trimming pared 5 bases from V and 4 bases from J, leaving 8 bases between. CDR1 is LNHNV and CDR2 is YYDKDF in the germline V gene (reference sequence). CDR3 region: CATSVARYGYTF. The DNA of the CDR3 is TGTGCCACCAGCGTGGCCCGCTATGGCTACACCTTC.

This rearrangement joins TRBV20-1 to TRBJ1-5; D unresolved. The CDR3 contains 11 residues. The V gene's germline CDR1 is DFQATT and CDR2 SNEGSKA (reference sequence). With 4 bases removed from V and 11 bases from J, the gap between germline ends came to 12 bases. CDR3 sequence reads: CSAKTLLTQHF. In nucleotides, the CDR3 is TGCAGTGCTAAGACTTTGTTGACCCAGCATTTT.

This clone occurred a few times. The rearrangement links TRBV30 to TRBJ1-6, with unresolved D. Germline lookup yields CDR1 GTSNPN and CDR2 SVGIG (reference sequence). The length of the CDR3 is 12 residues. The V end was cut by 8 bases, the J end by 9 bases, with 14 bases between. Written as DNA, the CDR3 is TGTGCCCAGGACGCTACGGGTTCACCCCTCCACTTT. Translated, it gives CAQDATGSPLHF.

CDR3: CASSRGQINYEQYF. The DNA for the CDR3 is TGTGCCAGCAGTCGGGGACAAATAAACTACGAGCAGTACTTC. The rearrangement links TRBV25-1 to TRBJ2-7; a weak D match, TRBD1 (6 bases). Between the trimmed V and J ends, which lost 5 bases and 3 bases, there was a span of 14 bases. The CDR3 covers 14 residues. The germline gives CDR1 MGHDK, CDR2 SYGVNS.

V is TRBV30 and J is TRBJ2-1; D gene uncertain. Germline values: CDR1 GTSNPN, CDR2 SVGIG (reference sequence). V gave up 2 bases and J gave up 7 bases, with 6 bases separating them. CDR3 length equals 11 residues. The CDR3: CAWSYWNEQFF. CDR3 DNA: TGTGCCTGGAGTTATTGGAATGAGCAGTTCTTC.

The CDR3: CASSLEWGTDTQYF. CDR3 coding DNA: TGTGCCAGCAGCTTAGAATGGGGTACAGATACGCAGTATTTT. This chain uses TRBV7-2 with TRBJ2-3; D uncertain. CDR3 length: 14 residues. Germline loops: CDR1 SGHTA, CDR2 FQGNSA. Trimming took off 1 base at V and 3 bases at J, with 8 bases between the two ends.

This clone came up once. This sequence is one base from a far larger clone and is likely a read error. The chain combines TRBV11-1 with TRBJ2-3, with a possible D match to TRBD2 (5 bases). This CDR3 contains 13 residues. With 0 bases removed from V and 4 bases from J, the gap between germline ends came to 5 bases. Germline CDR1 SGHAT, CDR2 FQDESV (reference sequence). The CDR3 here is CASSLAGADTQYF. The CDR3 region has the DNA TGTGCCAGCAGCTTAGCGGGAGCAGATACGCAGTATTTT.

The CDR3 loop is CSVEPSGVDTQYF. The CDR3 nucleotides are TGCAGCGTTGAGCCCTCGGGAGTAGATACGCAGTATTTT. This rearrangement joins TRBV29-1 to TRBJ2-3, with D perhaps TRBD2 (6 bases). This CDR3 is 13 amino acids long. V lost 3 bases and J lost 5, with 12 bases in between. Germline V gives CDR1 SQVTM, CDR2 ANQGSEA.

The CDR3 loop is CASSQAGQNNEKLFF. The CDR3 nucleotides read TGTGCCAGCAGCCAAGCGGGACAGAATAATGAAAAACTGTTTTTT. V gene TRBV4-2 combines with J gene TRBJ1-4; TRBD1 agrees at 7 bases. V was pared by 1 base and J by 4 bases, with 3 bases of the junction left unmatched. The CDR3 is 15 amino acids. Germline CDR1 and CDR2: LGHNA and YNFKEQ.

This clone was detected only a few times. In nucleotides, the CDR3 is TGCAGCGCACTCCCCCCTGAAGCTTTCTTT. It specifies CSALPPEAFF. The gene calls are TRBV29-1 and TRBJ1-1; unclear D gene. Between the trimmed V and J ends, which lost 7 bases and 6 bases, there was a span of 9 bases. The V gene's germline CDR1 is SQVTM and CDR2 ANQGSEA. The CDR3 length is 10 residues.

This sequence joins TRBV2 and TRBJ2-7; 8 bases are shared with TRBD1. The CDR3 runs 14 residues. The J segment lost 1 base and the V segment lost 8 bases, leaving 7 bases of the junction unmatched. The germline CDR1 and CDR2 sequences are SNHLY and FYNNEI. Here the CDR3 DNA reads TGTGCCAGCGGTCTACAGGGGGGTTCCTACGAGCAGTACTTC. Translation gives CASGLQGGSYEQYF.

V gene TRBV7-2 combines with J gene TRBJ2-3; D is unclear. The germline gives CDR1 SGHTA, CDR2 FQGNSA. Trimming took off 1 base at V and 1 base at J, with 6 bases between the two ends. The CDR3 consists of 14 residues. The DNA for the CDR3 is TGTGCCAGCAGCTTAGTTCCAGGCACAGATACGCAGTATTTT. Its protein is CASSLVPGTDTQYF. The full variable domain, in which reference TRBV7-2 and TRBJ2-3 provide the parts outside the CDR3, is GAGVSQSPSNKVTEKGKDVELRCDPISGHTALYWYRQSLGQGLEFLIYFQGNSAPDKSGLPSDRFSAERTGGSVSTLTIQRTQQEDSAVYLCASSLVPGTDTQYFGPGTRLTVL.

The V and J genes are TRBV6-6 and TRBJ2-3, with D unclear. The germline gives CDR1 MNHNY, CDR2 SVGAGI (reference sequence). The CDR3 is made up of 14 amino acids. Trimming shortened V by 8 bases and J by 4 bases, and 16 bases separated the two germline ends. DNA for the CDR3: TGTGCCAGCGCCCTCTTAGTTGACCCAGATACGCAGTATTTT. Translating gives CASALLVDPDTQYF.

This clone was seen only a few times. The chain combines TRBV29-1 with TRBJ1-5; D is ambiguous. This CDR3 has 13 residues. CDR1 is SQVTM and CDR2 is ANQGSEA in the germline V gene. The V end lost 4 bases, the J end lost 3 bases, and 10 bases lay between the germline ends. The CDR3 DNA reads as TGCAGCGTTGTGGAACAGATCAATCAGCCCCAGCATTTT. This encodes CSVVEQINQPQHF.

V gene TRBV5-1 combines with J gene TRBJ2-7; TRBD1 might be the D (6 bases). Germline V gene sequence: CDR1 SGHRS, CDR2 YFSETQ. V lost 4 bases and J 3 bases, leaving 8 bases between the germline ends. The CDR3 covers 12 residues. For the CDR3, the DNA is TGCGCCAGCAGCCCACAGGGCTACGAGCAGTACTTC. It specifies CASSPQGYEQYF.

This clone was observed once. The chain recombines TRBV7-9 with TRBJ2-5; D is undetermined. Trimming left V 1 base short and J 1 base short, with 13 bases between. The CDR3 is 16 residues long. Germline V CDR1 and CDR2: SEHNR, FQNEAQ (reference sequence). CDR3 nucleotides: TGTGCCAGCAGCTTAGGGGTGCAGGCTTTCCAAGAGACCCAGTACTTC. Translating it yields CASSLGVQAFQETQYF.

The chain links TRBV30 to TRBJ1-6; 9 nucleotides match TRBD1. The CDR3 runs 15 residues. The trim removed 5 bases at V and 2 bases at J, leaving 4 bases unmatched. CDR1 and CDR2 from the germline V gene are GTSNPN and SVGIG (reference sequence). The DNA of the CDR3 is TGTGCCTGGGCCACAGGGGGCCCCTATAATTCACCCCTCCACTTT. Translated, it gives CAWATGGPYNSPLHF.

Notes on this clone: Other DNA sequences of this sample code for an identical CDR3. The chain joins TRBV5-1 to TRBJ2-3, with D unclear. Germline V gives CDR1 SGHRS, CDR2 YFSETQ. V dropped 0 bases and J dropped 4 bases, with 0 bases sitting between them. The CDR3 covers 11 residues. The CDR3 sequence: CASSLADTQYF. DNA of the CDR3: TGCGCCAGCAGCTTGGCAGATACGCAGTATTTT.

The chain combines TRBV10-3 with TRBJ2-7; 11 nucleotides line up with TRBD2. The CDR3 sequence is 16 residues long. Germline CDR1 and CDR2: ENHRY and SYGVKD. V shed 6 bases, J shed 2 bases, and the junction held 9 bases outside the gene matches. The CDR3 DNA reads as TGTGCCATCAGGGGGACTAGCGGTCCGGGGGCCTACGAGCAGTACTTC. Translated, it gives CAIRGTSGPGAYEQYF.

The chain uses TRBV29-1 and TRBJ2-3, with TRBD2 matching over 7 bases. V was pared by 4 bases and J by 7 bases, with 5 bases of the junction left unmatched. Germline CDR1 SQVTM, CDR2 ANQGSEA. The CDR3 runs to 12 residues. The DNA of the CDR3 is TGCAGCGTTGGGGAGGGACCTAATACGCAGTATTTT. This gives the protein CSVGEGPNTQYF.

The rearrangement joins TRBV30 to TRBJ2-5, with 8 bases fitting TRBD2. CDR1 and CDR2 from the germline V gene are GTSNPN and SVGIG (reference sequence). V lost 5 bases and J lost 5; bases outside the gene matches: 10. The CDR3 is 14 amino acids. The CDR3 loop reads CAWGPGGPWETQYF. CDR3 DNA sequence: TGTGCCTGGGGCCCGGGGGGGCCTTGGGAGACCCAGTACTTC.